The T cell receptor beta chain described here comes from a study of blood T cells in healthy people across ages. Germline V gene data show CDR1 as MNHEY and CDR2 as SMNVEV (reference sequence). The V gene end was trimmed by 6 bases and the J gene end by 0 bases; junction bases not matched to a gene: 12. The CDR3 consists of 17 residues. Sample-barcoded 5' priming and a J-beta primer mix drove a second PCR of about 6 to 11 cycles. TCRdb re-called the 5' RACE reads with MiXCR, one entry per CDR3 protein. The sample has just under 900,000 distinct CDR3 sequences, under 35% seen once. The chain links TRBV27 to TRBJ2-3, with 7 bases that match TRBD1. Sequenced material: blood. This TCR was recovered from a woman of 80 years or more in good health. CDR3 protein: CASRNSPGQESTDTQYF. The CDR3 nucleotides are TGTGCCAGCAGAAACTCCCCAGGACAGGAGAGCACAGATACGCAGTATTTT.